In its sample, the clone carrying this TCR beta chain was seen many times. The data stem from a study of Graves' ophthalmopathy and Graves' hyperthyroidism. Patients with other autoimmune diseases, uncontrolled infections, pregnancy or lactation were excluded. From RNA, the CDR3 regions of TCR beta chains were amplified and sequenced. An opening RT-PCR round employed HTBI primers and preceded a second-round multiplex PCR. TCRdb analysed the multiplex PCR reads with MiXCR anew, one entry per CDR3 protein. There are about 370,000 distinct CDR3 sequences in the sample; approximately 18% occur only once, and about 2.4% lies in the top ten. Specimen: peripheral blood. The sequence derives from an adult woman with stable Graves' hyperthyroidism.

CDR3 sequence (DNA): TGCAGTGCTAGAGCAGCACCAGGGCTAGCGGGAGTTTCTCGCGAGCAGTACTTC. Its protein product is CSARAAPGLAGVSREQYF. V and J are TRBV20-1 and TRBJ2-7, with TRBD2 matching 10 bases. CDR1 is DFQATT, CDR2 SNEGSKA, per germline (reference sequence). The CDR3 totals 18 residues. The V gene end was trimmed by 1 base and the J gene end by 6 bases; junction bases not matched to a gene: 18.